These 26 T cell receptor beta chains were sequenced from one sample in a study of T cell responses to AZD1222 COVID-19 vaccine. Profiled with immunoSEQ multiplex PCR; TCRdb holds only in-frame clones, not every one. The table shows about 95,000 clones, with 85% to 90% occurring only once. The sequenced sample was peripheral blood, obtained on day 0 of AZD1222 vaccination. These receptors all come from an adult in good health.

This chain links TRBV3-1 (or the pseudogene TRBV3-2) with TRBJ2-1; 12 nucleotides line up with TRBD2. The CDR3 length is 19 residues. Germline CDR1 is LGHDT and CDR2 is YNNKEL (reference sequence). The V gene end was trimmed by 2 bases and the J gene end by 1 base; junction bases not matched to a gene: 9. The CDR3 coding sequence is TGTGCCAGCAGCCAAAACTCCCGGACTAGCGGGGTTTCCTACAATGAGCAGTTCTTC. Amino acids: CASSQNSRTSGVSYNEQFF.

V is TRBV30 and J is TRBJ2-1; D uncertain. In germline, CDR1 is GTSNPN, CDR2 SVGIG (reference sequence). V lost 2 bases, J lost 4 bases, and 9 bases lay in between. The CDR3 length is 13 residues. The CDR3 DNA follows: TGTGCCTGGAGTTCACGCACGTACAATGAGCAGTTCTTC. Translated, it gives CAWSSRTYNEQFF.

This chain links TRBV10-1 with TRBJ2-2; tentative D call: TRBD1 (6 bases). The CDR3 runs to 16 residues. CDR1 and CDR2 from the germline V gene are WNHNN and SYGVQD (reference sequence). Trimming removed 3 bases at V and 7 bases at J, with 18 bases between. The CDR3 coding sequence is TGCGCCAGCAGTGATATCACAGGGTCGGATATCGGGGAGCTGTTTTTT. It encodes CASSDITGSDIGELFF.

The V call is TRBV2, the J call TRBJ2-3, with D unresolved. Germline V CDR1 and CDR2: SNHLY, FYNNEI. Between the trimmed V and J ends, which lost 2 bases and 5 bases, there was a span of 14 bases. This CDR3 has 15 residues. The CDR3 here is CASSEWEQGGDTQYF. The CDR3 bases are TGTGCCAGCAGTGAATGGGAACAAGGTGGAGATACGCAGTATTTT.

The J gene is TRBJ1-2, the V gene TRBV18, with D possibly TRBD1 on 5 matching bases. The CDR3 totals 13 residues. Looked up from germline, CDR1 is KGHSH and CDR2 is LQKENI. The V and J ends lost 6 bases and 4 bases respectively, with 12 bases between them. CDR3 sequence: CASSPGGFYGYTF. DNA of the CDR3: TGTGCCAGCTCCCCCGGGGGATTCTATGGCTACACCTTC. Variable domain in full (rest from reference TRBV18 and TRBJ1-2): NAGVMQNPRHLVRRRGQEARLRCSPMKGHSHVYWYRQLPEEGLKFMVYLQKENIIDESGMPKERFSAEFPKEGPSILRIQQVVRGDSAAYFCASSPGGFYGYTFGSGTRLTVV.

This chain uses TRBV6-2 or TRBV6-3 with TRBJ1-5; D remains ambiguous. V gave up 5 bases and J gave up 2 bases, with 10 bases separating them. The CDR3 has 14 amino acids. From germline, CDR1 is MNHEY and CDR2 SVGEGT. Here the CDR3 DNA reads TGTGCCAGCAGTCCGATCGTGGGCAATCAGCCCCAGCATTTT. This sequence encodes CASSPIVGNQPQHF.

The chain couples TRBV28 to TRBJ1-5; D call uncertain. Germline CDR1 is MDHEN and CDR2 is SYDVKM. Trimming removed 6 bases at V and 0 bases at J, with 12 bases between. The CDR3 length is 15 residues. CDR3 protein: CASSLPGYSNQPQHF. CDR3 in DNA: TGTGCCAGCAGCTTACCCGGATATAGCAATCAGCCCCAGCATTTT.

V and J are TRBV27 and TRBJ1-5, with D possibly TRBD1 on 5 matching bases. The CDR3 contains 15 residues. The V and J ends lost 1 base and 7 bases respectively, with 14 bases between them. Germline CDR1 reads MNHEY; CDR2 reads SMNVEV (reference sequence). This chain's CDR3 is CASSLYQGSGQPQHF. The DNA of the CDR3 is TGTGCCAGCAGTTTATACCAGGGATCGGGACAGCCCCAGCATTTT.

The CDR3 DNA follows: TGCGCCAGCAGCCAAGATGTGGGGGGCGGCTATGGCTACACCTTC. Translating it yields CASSQDVGGGYGYTF. The J gene is TRBJ1-2, the V gene TRBV4-3; a weak D match, TRBD1 (6 bases). This CDR3 has 15 amino acids. Looked up from germline, CDR1 is LGHNA and CDR2 is YSLEER. V lost 0 bases, J lost 4 bases, and 12 bases lay in between.

V is TRBV13 and J is TRBJ1-3; D may be TRBD1 (5 bases). The germline V and J ends were trimmed by 2 bases and 0 bases, with 8 bases remaining between them. Germline V gene sequence: CDR1 PRHDT, CDR2 FYEKMQ (reference sequence). The CDR3 spans 15 residues. The CDR3: CASSLNRPSGNTIYF. CDR3 DNA sequence: TGTGCCAGCAGCTTAAACAGGCCCTCTGGAAACACCATATATTTT. The full variable domain, completed using reference TRBV13 and TRBJ1-3, is AAGVIQSPRHLIKEKRETATLKCYPIPRHDTVYWYQQGPGQDPQFLISFYEKMQSDKGSIPDRFSAQQFSDYHSELNMSSLELGDSALYFCASSLNRPSGNTIYFGEGSWLTVV.

The rearrangement uses TRBV4-3 and TRBJ1-5; D gene unclear. V shed 1 base and J shed 8 bases, with 9 bases lying between them. This CDR3 has 13 residues. Germline values: CDR1 LGHNA, CDR2 YSLEER. The CDR3 is CASSQAHGEPQHF. The DNA of the CDR3 is TGCGCCAGCAGCCAAGCCCACGGTGAGCCCCAGCATTTT.

The V and J genes are TRBV3-1 (or the pseudogene TRBV3-2) and TRBJ1-1; D unresolved. The germline CDR1 and CDR2 sequences are LGHDT and YNNKEL (reference sequence). The CDR3 totals 14 residues. Trimming shortened V by 4 bases and J by 5 bases, and 14 bases separated the two germline ends. CDR3 loop: CASSPSGGVTEAFF. As DNA, the CDR3 is TGTGCCAGCAGCCCTTCGGGCGGTGTTACTGAAGCTTTCTTT.

A single count supports this clone. The CDR3 sequence: CASSQDLPLTRKWDRTYEQYF. CDR3 bases: TGCGCCAGCAGCCAAGACTTACCCCTCACGAGAAAATGGGACAGAACCTACGAGCAGTACTTC. J is TRBJ2-7 and V is TRBV4-1; 7 bases line up with TRBD1. The J segment lost 2 bases and the V segment lost 0 bases, leaving 22 bases of the junction unmatched. Looked up from germline, CDR1 is MGHRA and CDR2 is YSYEKL. There are 21 residues in the CDR3.

V and J are TRBV3-1 (or the pseudogene TRBV3-2) and TRBJ2-2, with 7 nucleotides matching TRBD2. CDR3 length: 16 amino acids. Germline assignment: CDR1 LGHDT and CDR2 YNNKEL (reference sequence). Unmatched junction bases numbered 2, after V lost 0 bases and J lost 1 base. CDR3 nucleotide sequence: TGTGCCAGCAGCCAAGATGGGGGGGAGAACACCGGGGAGCTGTTTTTT. Its protein product is CASSQDGGENTGELFF.

The J gene is TRBJ1-3, the V gene TRBV5-1, with D unresolved. Germline V gives CDR1 SGHRS, CDR2 YFSETQ. The CDR3 runs 16 residues. With 0 bases removed from V and 2 bases from J, the gap between germline ends came to 12 bases. The CDR3 loop reads CASSLVPASPGNTIYF. CDR3 nucleotides: TGCGCCAGCAGCTTGGTTCCGGCCTCTCCTGGAAACACCATATATTTT.

This clone was detected once. This chain links TRBV2 with TRBJ1-6, with 7 bases lining up with TRBD1. After removal of 6 bases from V and 7 bases from J, the junction contained 12 bases not matched to a gene. Germline V gene lookup returns CDR1 SNHLY and CDR2 FYNNEI. The CDR3 extends over 16 amino acids. In DNA form, the CDR3 reads TGTGCCAGCAGCGACGGAACAGGGGTCAACAATTCACCCCTCCACTTT. This sequence encodes CASSDGTGVNNSPLHF. Complete variable domain (other parts from reference TRBV2 and TRBJ1-6): EPEVTQTPSHQVTQMGQEVILRCVPISNHLYFYWYRQILGQKVEFLVSFYNNEISEKSEIFDDQFSVERPDGSNFTLKIRSTKLEDSAMYFCASSDGTGVNNSPLHFGNGTRLTVT.

The gene calls are TRBV4-2 and TRBJ1-2; 9 nucleotides match TRBD1. The V and J ends lost 3 bases and 8 bases, in that order; junction bases with no gene match: 4. This CDR3 has 13 amino acids. The germline gives CDR1 LGHNA, CDR2 YNFKEQ. CDR3: CASSHAGTGGYTF. For the CDR3, the DNA is TGTGCCAGCAGCCACGCCGGGACAGGGGGCTACACCTTC.

The CDR3 loop is CASSFLREQFF. The DNA of the CDR3 is TGTGCCAGCAGTTTCCTGCGTGAGCAGTTCTTC. This chain links TRBV28 with TRBJ2-1, with no clear D. V was clipped by 3 bases and J by 9 bases, with 6 bases between them. The CDR3 is 11 residues long. Germline V gives CDR1 MDHEN, CDR2 SYDVKM.

This clone was seen once. This chain uses TRBV19 with TRBJ1-2, with TRBD1 identical over 12 bases. CDR1 and CDR2 (germline): LNHDA, SQIVND (reference sequence). The CDR3 length is 14 residues. V gave up 3 bases and J gave up 11 bases; unmatched junction bases: 7. The CDR3 DNA sequence: TGTGCCAGTAGTATCCCCGGGACAGGGGGCGTTTACACCTTC. Translation: CASSIPGTGGVYTF. Using reference TRBV19 and TRBJ1-2 for the parts outside the CDR3, the full variable domain is DGGITQSPKYLFRKEGQNVTLSCEQNLNHDAMYWYRQDPGQGLRLIYYSQIVNDFQKGDIAEGYSVSREKKESFPLTVTSAQKNPTAFYLCASSIPGTGGVYTFGSGTRLTVV.

The chain recombines TRBV5-6 with TRBJ1-4, with 8 bases that match TRBD1. CDR1 and CDR2 from the germline V gene are SGHDT and YYEEEE. V lost 1 base and J lost 0; bases outside the gene matches: 5. The CDR3 extends over 17 amino acids. CDR3 DNA sequence: TGTGCCAGCAGCTTGAGGGACAGGCCGACAACTAATGAAAAACTGTTTTTT. Protein: CASSLRDRPTTNEKLFF.

The CDR3: CASWGGHPTHGYTF. The CDR3 nucleotides are TGTGCCAGCTGGGGTGGCCATCCGACGCATGGCTACACCTTC. The rearrangement links TRBV11-1 to TRBJ1-2; no definite D call. The germline V gene has CDR1 SGHAT and CDR2 FQDESV (reference sequence). The CDR3 is 14 residues long. Trimming stripped 8 bases from V and 6 bases from J, with 19 bases between.

This clone was picked up one time. The rearrangement joins TRBV28 to TRBJ1-4, with 7 nucleotides matching TRBD1. Germline CDR1 is MDHEN and CDR2 is SYDVKM. After removal of 7 bases from V and 3 bases from J, the junction contained 11 bases not matched to a gene. This CDR3 contains 16 residues. The CDR3 reads CASTRSTGAANEKLFF. DNA for the CDR3: TGTGCCAGCACCAGATCCACAGGGGCGGCTAATGAAAAACTGTTTTTT.

The chain carries TRBV18 and TRBJ1-2, with D possibly matching TRBD1 (6 bases). Germline lookup yields CDR1 KGHSH and CDR2 LQKENI. The CDR3 consists of 16 residues. The V gene lost 5 bases and the J gene lost 2 bases, with 18 bases spanning the gap. CDR3 in DNA: TGTGCCAGCTCAGAATACCACCAGGGGAGCAACTATGGCTACACCTTC. Translated, it gives CASSEYHQGSNYGYTF.

This chain joins TRBV7-9 and TRBJ1-1; D is unclear. Trimming cost V 6 bases and J 0 bases, with 5 bases left between them. The CDR3 totals 12 residues. The germline V gene encodes CDR1 SEHNR and CDR2 FQNEAQ (reference sequence). The CDR3 reads CASSIMNTEAFF. In DNA, the CDR3 is TGTGCCAGCAGTATCATGAACACTGAAGCTTTCTTT.

The rearrangement uses TRBV5-1 and TRBJ2-3; 7 bases line up with TRBD2. Germline CDR1 SGHRS, CDR2 YFSETQ. The CDR3 extends over 15 amino acids. Losses at the gene ends were 6 bases for V and 2 bases for J; bases not matched to a gene: 9. The CDR3 DNA is TGCGCCAGCACCCTCCGGGGGGACGACACAGATACGCAGTATTTT. It specifies CASTLRGDDTDTQYF.

The chain couples TRBV14 to TRBJ2-5; possibly TRBD1 for D (5 bases). V was trimmed by 4 bases and J by 0 bases, leaving 12 bases between them. The CDR3 is 15 amino acids. CDR1 and CDR2 (germline): SGHDN, FVKESK. CDR3 residues: CASSLRQYHQETQYF. The CDR3 coding sequence is TGTGCCAGCAGCCTCCGACAGTACCACCAAGAGACCCAGTACTTC.